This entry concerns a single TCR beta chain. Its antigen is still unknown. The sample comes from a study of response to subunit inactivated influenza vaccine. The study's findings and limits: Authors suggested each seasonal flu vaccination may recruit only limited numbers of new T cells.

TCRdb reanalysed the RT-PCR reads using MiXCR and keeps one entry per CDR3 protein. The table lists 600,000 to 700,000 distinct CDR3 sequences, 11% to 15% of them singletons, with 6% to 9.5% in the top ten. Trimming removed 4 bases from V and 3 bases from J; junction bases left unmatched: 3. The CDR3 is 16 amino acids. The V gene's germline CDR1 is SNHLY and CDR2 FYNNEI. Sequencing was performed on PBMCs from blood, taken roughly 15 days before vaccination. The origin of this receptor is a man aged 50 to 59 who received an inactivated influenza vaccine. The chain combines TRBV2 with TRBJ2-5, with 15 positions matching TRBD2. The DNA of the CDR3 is TGTGCCAGCAGTGGTGGACTAGCGGGAGGGGAAGAGACCCAGTACTTC. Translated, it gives CASSGGLAGGEETQYF.